The 23 T cell receptor beta chains below were found in one sample sequenced in a study of blood T cell repertoires in COVID-19. Method: immunoSEQ multiplex PCR; TCRdb's copy keeps in-frame clones and lacks some. The sample shows some 150,000 clones, approximately 89% of them seen only once. Sequenced material: peripheral blood. All receptors derive from a man in his 70s with acute or convalescent COVID-19.

The CDR3 nucleotides read TGCGCCAGCAGCCCCCGGACTTACACAGATACGCAGTATTTT. It specifies CASSPRTYTDTQYF. The chain links TRBV4-3 to TRBJ2-3, with a tentative D call TRBD2 (5 bases). Germline CDR1 LGHNA, CDR2 YSLEER. Trimming took off 4 bases at V and 2 bases at J, with 10 bases between the two ends. The CDR3 is made up of 14 amino acids.

This clone was detected once. V usage is TRBV18 and J usage is TRBJ1-5; D ambiguous. The CDR3 is 14 residues long. Trimming took 0 bases from V and 6 from J, leaving 9 bases between them. Looked up from germline, CDR1 is KGHSH and CDR2 is LQKENI. CDR3 DNA sequence: TGTGCCAGCTCACCACCGTCCCGGGGTCAGCCCCAGCATTTT. This codes for CASSPPSRGQPQHF.

The gene calls are TRBV9 and TRBJ2-1; 7 bases align to TRBD2. The trim removed 4 bases at V and 3 bases at J, leaving 1 base unmatched. The germline V gene has CDR1 SGDLS and CDR2 YYNGEE. The CDR3 has 13 amino acids. In nucleotides, the CDR3 is TGTGCCAGCAGCAGCGGGGTCTACAATGAGCAGTTCTTC. Its translation: CASSSGVYNEQFF.

The chain has TRBV5-1 and TRBJ1-4, with 7 bases matching TRBD1. This CDR3 spans 14 amino acids. Unmatched junction bases numbered 8, after V lost 4 bases and J lost 8 bases. The V gene's germline CDR1 is SGHRS and CDR2 YFSETQ. CDR3 sequence reads: CASSLGTAEEKLFF. The CDR3 bases are TGCGCCAGCAGCCTCGGGACAGCGGAGGAAAAACTGTTTTTT.

The chain employs TRBV18 and TRBJ1-6, with TRBD1 matching 8 bases. Per the germline V gene, CDR1 is KGHSH and CDR2 is LQKENI. This CDR3 comprises 15 residues. V shed 6 bases and J 7 bases; nucleotides not matched to a gene: 8. DNA of the CDR3: TGTGCCAGCTCCCCGACAGGGGACGCAAATTCACCCCTCCACTTT. This encodes CASSPTGDANSPLHF.

The J gene is TRBJ2-7, the V gene TRBV5-4, with D maybe TRBD1 (5 bases). The CDR3 runs to 13 residues. Germline V gene sequence: CDR1 SGHNT, CDR2 YYREEE (reference sequence). V lost 0 bases, J lost 7 bases, and 11 bases lay in between. CDR3 loop: CASSLVGAREQYF. The CDR3 DNA is TGTGCCAGCAGCTTGGTTGGGGCGCGGGAGCAGTACTTC.

This chain connects TRBV20-1 to TRBJ2-7; tentatively, D is TRBD2 (6 bases). The CDR3 loop spans 12 amino acids. Germline V CDR1 and CDR2: DFQATT, SNEGSKA (reference sequence). V lost 3 bases and J lost 2, with 8 bases in between. CDR3 nucleotides: TGCAGTGCTAGTTTAGCGGCCTACGAGCAGTACTTC. This sequence encodes CSASLAAYEQYF.

The J gene is TRBJ2-1, the V gene TRBV3-1 (or the pseudogene TRBV3-2), with D possibly being TRBD1 (6 bases). The CDR3 covers 12 residues. The V end lost 4 bases, the J end lost 8 bases, and 9 bases lay between the germline ends. CDR1 and CDR2 from the germline V gene are LGHDT and YNNKEL (reference sequence). CDR3 bases: TGTGCCAGCAGCCCGACAGGCGATGAGCAGTTCTTC. This codes for CASSPTGDEQFF.

V and J are TRBV15 and TRBJ1-3; no clear D. The CDR3 totals 17 residues. CDR1 and CDR2 from the germline V gene are LNHNV and YYDKDF (reference sequence). Trimming took 0 bases from V and 4 from J, leaving 16 bases between them. The CDR3 region is CATSRDSRGREGNTIYF. CDR3 DNA sequence: TGTGCCACCAGCAGAGATTCGCGGGGAAGAGAGGGAAACACCATATATTTT. The full variable domain, completed using reference TRBV15 and TRBJ1-3, is DAMVIQNPRYQVTQFGKPVTLSCSQTLNHNVMYWYQQKSSQAPKLLFHYYDKDFNNEADTPDNFQSRRPNTSFCFLDIRSPGLGDTAMYLCATSRDSRGREGNTIYFGEGSWLTVV.

The V gene is TRBV23-1, the J gene TRBJ1-3; TRBD1 aligns across 7 bases. TRBV23-1 is an ORF, with its function uncertain. The CDR3 contains 17 residues. J was trimmed by 9 bases and V by 0 bases; bases with no gene match: 14. Written as DNA, the CDR3 is TGCGCCAGCAGTCAATCACATGTGGAGGGGGCCGGCGGCACCATATATTTT. Protein: CASSQSHVEGAGGTIYF.

The table lists this clone with a few counts. The sample has other DNA sequences that encode this CDR3 too. This chain links TRBV5-4 with TRBJ1-1; the D gene is possibly TRBD1 (5 bases). The germline V and J ends were trimmed by 0 bases and 3 bases, with 6 bases remaining between them. The CDR3 sequence is 13 residues long. Germline loops: CDR1 SGHNT, CDR2 YYREEE (reference sequence). The DNA for the CDR3 is TGTGCCAGCAGCTTGGAGGGGCACACTGAAGCTTTCTTT. Translation: CASSLEGHTEAFF.

The chain is built from TRBV28 and TRBJ1-4, with 7 positions matching TRBD1. This CDR3 region has 16 residues. The J segment lost 5 bases and the V segment lost 6 bases, leaving 12 bases of the junction unmatched. Germline CDR1 reads MDHEN; CDR2 reads SYDVKM. The chain's CDR3 is CASRQPPGQQNEKLFF. In DNA form, the CDR3 reads TGTGCCAGCAGGCAACCCCCGGGACAGCAGAATGAAAAACTGTTTTTT.

The chain joins TRBV30 to TRBJ2-1; D gene ambiguous. The germline V gene encodes CDR1 GTSNPN and CDR2 SVGIG (reference sequence). The CDR3 consists of 11 residues. Trimming pared 0 bases from V and 7 bases from J, leaving 4 bases between. The CDR3 sequence: CAWSVSNEQFF. CDR3 nucleotide sequence: TGTGCCTGGAGTGTCTCGAATGAGCAGTTCTTC.

The sample holds many counts of this clone. The rearrangement joins TRBV19 to TRBJ1-2, with 12 nucleotides matching TRBD1. This CDR3 contains 18 residues. The V gene end was trimmed by 9 bases and the J gene end by 4 bases; junction bases not matched to a gene: 18. Germline loops: CDR1 LNHDA, CDR2 SQIVND (reference sequence). The CDR3 DNA is TGTGCCAGCCTCCATAAAGGGACAGGGGGCTTTACACCCTATGGCTACACCTTC. This codes for CASLHKGTGGFTPYGYTF.

This chain uses TRBV25-1 with TRBJ1-3; D call uncertain. From germline, CDR1 is MGHDK and CDR2 SYGVNS. The V end was cut by 5 bases, the J end by 0 bases, with 11 bases between. The CDR3 length is 15 residues. The CDR3 DNA reads as TGTGCCAGCAGTAGTGGGCTTGGCTCTGGAAACACCATATATTTT. Its protein product is CASSSGLGSGNTIYF.

The chain's CDR3 is CASSFSGTSGYEQYF. For the CDR3, the DNA is TGCGCCAGCAGCTTCTCCGGGACTAGCGGCTACGAGCAGTACTTC. This rearrangement joins TRBV5-1 to TRBJ2-7; 11 bases are a match to TRBD2. Germline V CDR1 and CDR2: SGHRS, YFSETQ. After removal of 2 bases from V and 3 bases from J, the junction contained 4 bases not matched to a gene. The CDR3 is 15 amino acids.

V is TRBV5-1 and J is TRBJ2-7; 7 nucleotides line up with TRBD1. Looked up from germline, CDR1 is SGHRS and CDR2 is YFSETQ. The CDR3 covers 16 residues. J lost 6 bases, V lost 3 bases, and 15 bases had no gene match. CDR3 loop: CASSSTARETGVEQYF. The CDR3 DNA sequence: TGCGCCAGCAGCTCGACTGCGAGAGAAACAGGGGTCGAGCAGTACTTC.

The chain combines TRBV18 with TRBJ2-7, with 8 bases lining up with TRBD1. The CDR3 is 14 amino acids. CDR1 and CDR2 from the germline V gene are KGHSH and LQKENI. V shed 4 bases and J 2 bases; nucleotides not matched to a gene: 4. In DNA, the CDR3 is TGTGCCAGCTCACTGACAGGGGAGGCCTACGAGCAGTACTTC. Translating it yields CASSLTGEAYEQYF.

This chain links TRBV9 with TRBJ1-1; no reliable D call. Germline V gene lookup returns CDR1 SGDLS and CDR2 YYNGEE. V was trimmed by 4 bases and J by 0 bases, leaving 10 bases between them. This CDR3 comprises 14 residues. CDR3 residues: CASSPRTLNTEAFF. The CDR3 bases are TGTGCCAGCAGCCCACGGACTTTGAACACTGAAGCTTTCTTT. The full variable domain, completed using reference TRBV9 and TRBJ1-1, is DSGVTQTPKHLITATGQRVTLRCSPRSGDLSVYWYQQSLDQGLQFLIQYYNGEERAKGNILERFSAQQFPDLHSELNLSSLELGDSALYFCASSPRTLNTEAFFGQGTRLTVV.

The chain recombines TRBV7-6 with TRBJ2-5; TRBD1 matches at 7 bases. With 4 bases clipped from V and 2 bases from J, the junction kept 7 bases outside the gene matches. Per germline, CDR1 SGHVS and CDR2 FNYEAQ. The CDR3 consists of 15 residues. The DNA for the CDR3 is TGTGCCAGCAGCTCCTGGGGACAGTTTCAAGAGACCCAGTACTTC. It specifies CASSSWGQFQETQYF. Looking up the rest from reference TRBV7-6 and TRBJ2-5 gives the full variable domain: GAGVSQSPRYKVTKRGQDVALRCDPISGHVSLYWYRQALGQGPEFLTYFNYEAQQDKSGLPNDRFSAERPEGSISTLTIQRTEQRDSAMYRCASSSWGQFQETQYFGPGTRLLVL.

This chain connects TRBV27 to TRBJ2-3; D call uncertain. Trimming left V 2 bases short and J 2 bases short, with 11 bases between. Per germline, CDR1 MNHEY and CDR2 SMNVEV (reference sequence). There are 15 residues in the CDR3. The DNA of the CDR3 is TGTGCCAGCAGTTTAAGGCACAGTTACACAGATACGCAGTATTTT. Its protein product is CASSLRHSYTDTQYF.

The chain couples TRBV7-9 to TRBJ1-2; D gene ambiguous. Germline CDR1 and CDR2: SEHNR and FQNEAQ (reference sequence). The V gene lost 5 bases and the J gene lost 7 bases, with 17 bases spanning the gap. The CDR3 runs 14 residues. The CDR3 reads CASSPEPGRSGYTF. The CDR3 DNA reads TGTGCCAGCAGCCCCGAGCCTGGGAGGAGTGGCTACACCTTC.

This chain links TRBV28 with TRBJ2-7; 10 bases fit TRBD2. CDR1 and CDR2 from the germline V gene are MDHEN and SYDVKM. Germline trimming cut 5 bases from V and 3 bases from J; bases unmatched to any gene: 4. CDR3 length equals 14 residues. For the CDR3, the DNA is TGTGCCAGCAGTCAACTAGCGGGAAACTACGAGCAGTACTTC. This translates into CASSQLAGNYEQYF.